Listed below are T cell receptor beta chains from one sample, sequenced in a study of OX40 agonist ivuxolimab in advanced cancers. TCRdb keeps only in-frame clones here, not all; method: immunoSEQ multiplex PCR. The data show over 100,000 clones, approximately 90% seen once. Sequencing used CD4+ or CD8+ T cells sorted from blood, obtained in a trial of the OX40 agonist ivuxolimab. Receptor source: an adult with an advanced solid tumor such as melanoma, head and neck, liver or kidney cancer. Both conserved end residues are part of each CDR3. The order of the fields is D gene, J gene, clone size, V gene, CDR3 DNA, CDR3 protein. D genes are given only for firm matches. Clone sizes are given selectively: once, few, many, or a class where the clone is expanded.

D gene: -
J gene: TRBJ2-5
clone size: once
V gene: TRBV7-2
CDR3 DNA: TGTGCCAGCAGCCCGAAAGAGACCCAGTACTTC
CDR3 protein: CASSPKETQYF

D gene: -
J gene: TRBJ1-2
clone size: -
V gene: TRBV7-6
CDR3 DNA: TGTGCCAGCAGCCCGCGGACAGATGGGGGGGGTGGCTACACCTTC
CDR3 protein: CASSPRTDGGGGYTF

D gene: -
J gene: TRBJ1-1
clone size: -
V gene: TRBV7-2
CDR3 DNA: TGTGCCAGCAGCCCCCGGGGGGGGCGGAACACTGAAGCTTTCTTT
CDR3 protein: CASSPRGGRNTEAFF

D gene: TRBD1
J gene: TRBJ2-7
clone size: -
V gene: TRBV28
CDR3 DNA: TGTGCCAGCACTATGGGGACAGGGATGCACGAGCAGTACTTC
CDR3 protein: CASTMGTGMHEQYF

D gene: -
J gene: TRBJ1-2
clone size: -
V gene: TRBV11-2
CDR3 DNA: TGTGCCAGCAGCTTAGATCGGGACAAATACTTC
CDR3 protein: CASSLDRDKYF

D gene: -
J gene: TRBJ2-3
clone size: -
V gene: TRBV29-1
CDR3 DNA: TGCAGCGAAGGGGGGACTAGCACAGATACGCAGTATTTT
CDR3 protein: CSEGGTSTDTQYF

D gene: -
J gene: TRBJ1-1
clone size: few
V gene: TRBV18
CDR3 DNA: TGTGCCAGCTCGGGTGACGGCCGGGGAACTGAAGCTTTCTTT
CDR3 protein: CASSGDGRGTEAFF

D gene: -
J gene: TRBJ1-5
clone size: -
V gene: TRBV6-1
CDR3 DNA: TGTGCCAGCAGTGGGCCATATCAGCCCCAGCATTTT
CDR3 protein: CASSGPYQPQHF

D gene: TRBD1
J gene: TRBJ2-7
clone size: -
V gene: TRBV11-2
CDR3 DNA: TGTGCCAGCAGCCGGACAGGCGCCTACGAGCAGTACTTC
CDR3 protein: CASSRTGAYEQYF

D gene: TRBD1
J gene: TRBJ1-4
clone size: -
V gene: TRBV29-1
CDR3 DNA: TGCAGCGCTCACTCGGACAGGGGTAATGAAAAACTGTTTTTT
CDR3 protein: CSAHSDRGNEKLFF

D gene: -
J gene: TRBJ1-1
clone size: -
V gene: TRBV7-9
CDR3 DNA: TGTGCCAGCAGCTTAGGAGGGGCCCGGAACACTGAAGCTTTCTTT
CDR3 protein: CASSLGGARNTEAFF

D gene: TRBD2
J gene: TRBJ2-5
clone size: -
V gene: TRBV7-9
CDR3 DNA: TGTGCCAGCAGCAAAAATAGCGGGGGGATACAAGAGACCCAGTACTTC
CDR3 protein: CASSKNSGGIQETQYF

D gene: -
J gene: TRBJ2-5
clone size: -
V gene: TRBV7-9
CDR3 DNA: TGTGCCAGCAGTGGAGGGGGCGTAAAGACCCAGTACTTC
CDR3 protein: CASSGGGVKTQYF

D gene: TRBD2
J gene: TRBJ2-3
clone size: -
V gene: TRBV9
CDR3 DNA: TGTGCCAGCAGCGTAGTAAGCGGGGCCACAGATACGCAGTATTTT
CDR3 protein: CASSVVSGATDTQYF

D gene: -
J gene: TRBJ2-5
clone size: -
V gene: TRBV19
CDR3 DNA: TGTGCCAGTAGTTCCCTCAGGGTGGGAGAGACCCAGTACTTC
CDR3 protein: CASSSLRVGETQYF

D gene: -
J gene: TRBJ1-1
clone size: once
V gene: TRBV6-5
CDR3 DNA: TGTGCCACCATCTCAGGGGTTGTCACTGAAGCTTTCTTT
CDR3 protein: CATISGVVTEAFF